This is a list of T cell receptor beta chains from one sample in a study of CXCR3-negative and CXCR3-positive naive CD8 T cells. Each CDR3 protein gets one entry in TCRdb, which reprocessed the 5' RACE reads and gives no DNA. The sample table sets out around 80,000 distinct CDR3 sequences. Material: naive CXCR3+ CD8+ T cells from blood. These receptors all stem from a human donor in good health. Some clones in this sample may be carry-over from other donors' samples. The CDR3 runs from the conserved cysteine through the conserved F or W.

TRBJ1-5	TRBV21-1	CASSLAGESNQPQHF
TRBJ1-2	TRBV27	CASSPYRGANYGYTF
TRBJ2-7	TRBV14	CASSQGTLGEQYF
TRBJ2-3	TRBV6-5	CASSYSVTDTQYF
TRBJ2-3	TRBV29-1	CSVPGTGSRRTDTQYF
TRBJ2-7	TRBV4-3	CASSRLDRGRDEQYF
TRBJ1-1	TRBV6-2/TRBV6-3	CASSENQGRNTEAFF
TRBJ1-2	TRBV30	CAWSVQGTNYGYTF
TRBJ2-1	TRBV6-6	CASDDDPLGNNEQFF
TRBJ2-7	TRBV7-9	CASSKVKSSYEQYF
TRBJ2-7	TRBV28	CASSATGTASYEQYF
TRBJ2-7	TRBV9	CASSVTGLDEQYF